This T cell receptor beta chain came from a study of T cell changes during pregnancy in multiple sclerosis. Using immunoSEQ multiplex PCR, the repertoire was profiled, and TCRdb retains in-frame clones only, with some absent. The sample lists tens of thousands of clones, 80% to 95% seen once, with about 0.99% in the top ten. Germline lookup yields CDR1 SQVTM and CDR2 ANQGSEA. The CDR3 runs 13 residues. Trimming removed 4 bases from V and 2 bases from J, with 11 bases in between. The origin of this receptor is a female donor with multiple sclerosis, enrolled in a pregnancy study. Material: peripheral blood, obtained after pregnancy. This chain uses TRBV29-1 with TRBJ1-1; the D gene is possibly TRBD1 (5 bases). The CDR3, as DNA: TGCAGCGTTGCAGCCGGGGGAAACACTGAAGCTTTCTTT. This sequence encodes CSVAAGGNTEAFF.